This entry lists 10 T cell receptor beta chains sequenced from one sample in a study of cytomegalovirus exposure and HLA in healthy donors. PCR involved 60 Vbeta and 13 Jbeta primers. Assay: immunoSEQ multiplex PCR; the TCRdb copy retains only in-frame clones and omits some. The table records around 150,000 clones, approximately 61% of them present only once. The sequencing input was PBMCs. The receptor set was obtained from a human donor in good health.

The CDR3 coding sequence is TGTGCCAGCACGTCCCTGGGACACACAGCCCTTTCTGGAAACACCATATATTTT. This encodes CASTSLGHTALSGNTIYF. This sequence joins TRBV6-4 and TRBJ1-3, with D tentatively TRBD1 (6 bases). V lost 7 bases, J lost 1 base, and 23 bases lay in between. CDR3 length: 18 residues. CDR1 is MRHNA, CDR2 SNTAGT, per germline.

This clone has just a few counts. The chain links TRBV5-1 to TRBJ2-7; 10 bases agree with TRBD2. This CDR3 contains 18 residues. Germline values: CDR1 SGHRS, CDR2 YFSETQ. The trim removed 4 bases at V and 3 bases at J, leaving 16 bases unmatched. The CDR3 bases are TGCGCCAGCAGCCCCCGGGGGGGGACTAGCGAAACATTCTACGAGCAGTACTTC. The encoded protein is CASSPRGGTSETFYEQYF.

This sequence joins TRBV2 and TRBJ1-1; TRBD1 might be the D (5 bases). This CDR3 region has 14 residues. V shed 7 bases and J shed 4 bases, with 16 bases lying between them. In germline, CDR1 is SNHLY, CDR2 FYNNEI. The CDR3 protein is CASTEQGFITEAFF. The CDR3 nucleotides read TGTGCCAGCACCGAGCAGGGCTTTATCACTGAAGCTTTCTTT.

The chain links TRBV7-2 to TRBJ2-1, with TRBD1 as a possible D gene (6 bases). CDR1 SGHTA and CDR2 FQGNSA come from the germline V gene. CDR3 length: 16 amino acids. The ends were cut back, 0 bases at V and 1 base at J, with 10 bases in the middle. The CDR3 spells CASSLAGARSYNEQFF. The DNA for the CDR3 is TGTGCCAGCAGCTTAGCGGGGGCTCGTTCCTACAATGAGCAGTTCTTC.

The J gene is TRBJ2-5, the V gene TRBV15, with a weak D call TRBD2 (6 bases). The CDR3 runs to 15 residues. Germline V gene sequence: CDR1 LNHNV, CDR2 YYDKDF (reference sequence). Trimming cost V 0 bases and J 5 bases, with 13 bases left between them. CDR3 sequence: CATSRDSGVRETQYF. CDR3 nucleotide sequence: TGTGCCACCAGCAGAGATTCGGGGGTTAGGGAGACCCAGTACTTC.

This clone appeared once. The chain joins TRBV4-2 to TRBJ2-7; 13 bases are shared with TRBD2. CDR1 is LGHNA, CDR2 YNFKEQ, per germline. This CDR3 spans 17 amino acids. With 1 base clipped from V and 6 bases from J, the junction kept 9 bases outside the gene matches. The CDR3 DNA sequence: TGTGCCAGCAGCCAAGGGGCCAAACTAGCGGGAGGGACCGAGCAGTACTTC. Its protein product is CASSQGAKLAGGTEQYF.

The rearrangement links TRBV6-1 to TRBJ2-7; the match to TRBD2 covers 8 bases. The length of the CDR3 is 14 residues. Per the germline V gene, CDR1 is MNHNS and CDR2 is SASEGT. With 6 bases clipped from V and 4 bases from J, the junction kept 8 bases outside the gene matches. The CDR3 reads CASRTAGGVYEQYF. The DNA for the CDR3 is TGTGCCAGCAGGACGGCGGGAGGAGTTTACGAGCAGTACTTC.

As DNA, the CDR3 is TGTGCCAGCAGCCCCAGGGGGGAATACGAGCAGTACTTC. It specifies CASSPRGEYEQYF. The chain is built from TRBV9 and TRBJ2-7; D might be TRBD1 (7 bases). CDR1 is SGDLS and CDR2 is YYNGEE in the germline V gene. The CDR3 consists of 13 residues. The ends were cut back, 4 bases at V and 4 bases at J, with 12 bases in the middle.

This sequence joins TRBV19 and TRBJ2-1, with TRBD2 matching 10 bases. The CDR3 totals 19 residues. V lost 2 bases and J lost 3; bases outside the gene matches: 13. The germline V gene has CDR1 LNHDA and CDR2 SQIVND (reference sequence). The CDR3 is CASSIRPSGLAAHYNEQFF. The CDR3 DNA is TGTGCCAGTAGTATACGGCCATCAGGACTAGCGGCCCACTACAATGAGCAGTTCTTC.

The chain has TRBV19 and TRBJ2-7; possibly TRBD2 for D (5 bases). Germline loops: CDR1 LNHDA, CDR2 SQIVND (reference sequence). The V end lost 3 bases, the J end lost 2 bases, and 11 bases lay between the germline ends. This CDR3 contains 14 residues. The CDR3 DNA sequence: TGTGCCAGTAGTATTCAAGCGGAAGCCTACGAGCAGTACTTC. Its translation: CASSIQAEAYEQYF.